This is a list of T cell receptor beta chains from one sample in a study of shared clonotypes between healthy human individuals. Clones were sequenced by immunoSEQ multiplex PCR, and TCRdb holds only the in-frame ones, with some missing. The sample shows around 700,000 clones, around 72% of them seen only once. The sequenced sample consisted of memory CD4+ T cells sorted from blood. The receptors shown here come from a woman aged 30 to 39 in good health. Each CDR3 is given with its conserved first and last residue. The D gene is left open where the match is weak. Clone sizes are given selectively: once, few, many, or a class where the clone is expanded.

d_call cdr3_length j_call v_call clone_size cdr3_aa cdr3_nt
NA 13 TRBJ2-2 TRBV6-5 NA CASRQQGTGELFF TGTGCCAGCAGACAACAGGGCACCGGGGAGCTGTTTTTT
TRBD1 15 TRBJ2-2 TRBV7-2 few CASSYDRGATGELFF TGTGCCAGCAGCTACGACAGGGGTGCCACCGGGGAGCTGTTTTTT
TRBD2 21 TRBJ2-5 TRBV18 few CASSPSFGGTSGSSRQETQYF TGTGCCAGCTCACCAAGTTTTGGAGGGACTAGCGGGAGTAGTAGGCAAGAGACCCAGTACTTC
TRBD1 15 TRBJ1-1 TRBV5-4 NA CASSRPTGADTEAFF TGTGCCAGCAGCAGACCGACAGGGGCCGACACTGAAGCTTTCTTT
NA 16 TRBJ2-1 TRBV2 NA CASSEARSSGGNEQFF TGTGCCAGCAGTGAAGCGCGATCTTCCGGGGGTAATGAGCAGTTCTTC
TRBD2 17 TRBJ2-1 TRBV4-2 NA CASSQEGYGGRANEQFF TGTGCCAGCAGCCAAGAGGGTTATGGCGGGAGGGCCAATGAGCAGTTCTTC
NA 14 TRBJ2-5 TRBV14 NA CASSQGTLIGTQYF TGTGCCAGCAGCCAAGGTACCCTCATCGGGACCCAGTACTTC
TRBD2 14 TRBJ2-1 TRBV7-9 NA CASSAGTSGKMRFF TGTGCCAGCAGCGCCGGGACTAGCGGGAAGATGCGGTTCTTC
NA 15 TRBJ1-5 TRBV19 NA CASSSWERQNQPQHF TGTGCCAGTAGTTCCTGGGAGCGGCAGAATCAGCCCCAGCATTTT
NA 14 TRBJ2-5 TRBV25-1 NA CASIPRGYQETQYF TGTGCCAGCATTCCTAGGGGGTACCAAGAGACCCAGTACTTC
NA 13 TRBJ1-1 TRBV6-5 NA CASSYYYKAEAFF TGTGCCAGCAGTTACTATTACAAAGCTGAAGCTTTCTTT
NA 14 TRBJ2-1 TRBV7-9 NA CASSLGQVQGEQFF TGTGCCAGCAGCTTAGGACAGGTCCAGGGGGAGCAGTTCTTC
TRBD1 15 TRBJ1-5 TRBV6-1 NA CASSPAGGGGQPQHF TGTGCCAGCAGTCCAGCAGGGGGCGGGGGTCAGCCCCAGCATTTT
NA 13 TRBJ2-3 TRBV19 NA CASSWLGTDTQYF TGTGCCAGTAGTTGGCTGGGTACAGATACGCAGTATTTT
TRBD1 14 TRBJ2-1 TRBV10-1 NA CASSPGTGYHEQFF TGCGCCAGCTCCCCGGGGACAGGGTATCATGAGCAGTTCTTC
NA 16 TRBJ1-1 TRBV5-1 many CASSFRGDGLNTEAFF TGCGCCAGCAGCTTTCGGGGAGACGGGTTGAACACTGAAGCTTTCTTT
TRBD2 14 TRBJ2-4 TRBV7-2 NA CASSFQLAENIQYF TGTGCCAGCAGCTTCCAACTAGCGGAAAACATTCAGTACTTC
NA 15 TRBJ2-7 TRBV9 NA CASSVSGTDNYEQYF TGTGCCAGCAGCGTATCCGGGACCGATAACTACGAGCAGTACTTC
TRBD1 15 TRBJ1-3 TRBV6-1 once CASSTRTGAGNTIYF TGTGCCAGCAGTACACGGACAGGGGCTGGAAACACCATATATTTT
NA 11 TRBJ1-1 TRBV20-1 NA CSAERQVEAFF TGCAGTGCCGAAAGACAGGTTGAAGCTTTCTTT
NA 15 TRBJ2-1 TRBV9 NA CASSLLGGSYNEQFF TGTGCCAGCAGCCTCCTTGGGGGCTCCTACAATGAGCAGTTCTTC
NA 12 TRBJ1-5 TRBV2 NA CASSIRGQPQHF TGTGCCAGCAGTATCAGGGGTCAGCCCCAGCATTTT
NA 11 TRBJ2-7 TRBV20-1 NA CSAGGTYEQYF TGCAGTGCTGGGGGCACGTACGAGCAGTACTTC
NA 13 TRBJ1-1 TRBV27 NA CASVSGLNAEAFF TGTGCCAGCGTTTCGGGTCTAAACGCTGAAGCTTTCTTT
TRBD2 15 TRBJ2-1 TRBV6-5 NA CASSYALAGETKQFF TGTGCCAGCAGTTACGCCTTAGCGGGAGAGACTAAGCAGTTCTTC
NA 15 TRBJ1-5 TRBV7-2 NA CASSLQQGSNQPQHF TGTGCCAGCAGCTTACAGCAGGGTAGCAATCAGCCCCAGCATTTT
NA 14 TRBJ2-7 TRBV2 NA CASSDALDSYEQYF TGTGCCAGCAGTGACGCCCTAGACTCCTACGAGCAGTACTTC
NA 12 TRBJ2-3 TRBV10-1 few CASSESAGTQYF TGCGCCAGCAGTGAGTCAGCGGGTACGCAGTATTTT
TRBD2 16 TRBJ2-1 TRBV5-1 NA CASSSLREGAYNEQFF TGCGCCAGCAGCTCGCTCCGGGAGGGCGCCTACAATGAGCAGTTCTTC
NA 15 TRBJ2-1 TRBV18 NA CASSPSRDQDHEQFF TGTGCCAGCTCACCATCCCGGGACCAGGACCATGAGCAGTTCTTC
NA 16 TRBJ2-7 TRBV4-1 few CASSQVVIRGRYEQYF TGCGCCAGCAGCCAAGTGGTTATTCGGGGGCGATACGAGCAGTACTTC
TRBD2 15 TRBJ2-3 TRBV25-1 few CASRTSGQVGDTQYF TGTGCCAGCCGAACTAGCGGGCAGGTGGGAGATACGCAGTATTTT
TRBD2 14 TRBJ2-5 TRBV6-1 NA CAGGSGRAWETQYF TGTGCCGGAGGTAGCGGGAGGGCCTGGGAGACCCAGTACTTC
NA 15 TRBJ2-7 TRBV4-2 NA CASSQGSGATYEQYF TGTGCCAGCAGCCAAGGATCAGGGGCGACCTACGAGCAGTACTTC
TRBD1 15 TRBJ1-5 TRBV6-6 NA CASSRDRGGNQPQHF TGTGCCAGCAGCAGGGACAGGGGGGGCAATCAGCCCCAGCATTTT
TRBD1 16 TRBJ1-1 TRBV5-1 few CASSSGTGEMNTEAFF TGCGCCAGCAGCTCCGGGACAGGGGAGATGAACACTGAAGCTTTCTTT
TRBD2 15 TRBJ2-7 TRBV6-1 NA CAVAPGLLTSYEQYF TGTGCCGTTGCTCCGGGACTATTAACGTCCTACGAGCAGTACTTC
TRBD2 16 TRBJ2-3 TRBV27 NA CASSSLAGAGTDTQYF TGTGCCAGCAGCTCCCTAGCGGGAGCTGGCACAGATACGCAGTATTTT
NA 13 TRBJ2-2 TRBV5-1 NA CASSFIGARELFF TGCGCCAGCAGCTTTATCGGGGCCCGGGAGCTGTTTTTT
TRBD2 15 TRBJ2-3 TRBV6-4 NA CASSEEAGVKDTQYF TGTGCCAGCAGTGAGGAGGCGGGAGTTAAAGATACGCAGTATTTT
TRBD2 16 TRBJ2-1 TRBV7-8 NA CASTLRGLAGFGEQFF TGTGCCAGCACCCTCAGGGGACTAGCGGGATTTGGTGAGCAGTTCTTC